One and the same sample provided the 12 T cell receptor beta chains below, sequenced in a study of shared clonotypes between healthy human individuals (dated by TCRdb to the early 2020s). Libraries were prepared through the immunoSEQ multiplex PCR assay. The clones in this table, taken by TCRdb from immuneACCESS, are in-frame only. Not every clone is retained; where verified, under half of the shortfall comes from an unresolved V gene, and the cause of the rest is unknown. The sample data list about 510,000 clones, and 79% of these were observed just once. In total, the top ten clones hold 10% to 15% of the sample. What was sequenced was PBMCs. Receptors were obtained from a woman in her thirties or forties in good health. Some clones in this sample may be carry-over from other donors' samples.

This clone was detected ten times or more. The chain recombines TRBV18 with TRBJ2-7, with unresolved D. The CDR3 runs 16 residues. Between the trimmed V and J ends, which lost 0 bases and 1 base, there was a span of 13 bases. Germline V CDR1 and CDR2: KGHSH, LQKENI. The DNA for the CDR3 is TGTGCCAGCTCACCACCGGTTCACACCCCGTCCTACGAGCAGTACTTC. It translates to CASSPPVHTPSYEQYF. Full variable domain (remainder filled in from reference TRBV18 and TRBJ2-7): NAGVMQNPRHLVRRRGQEARLRCSPMKGHSHVYWYRQLPEEGLKFMVYLQKENIIDESGMPKERFSAEFPKEGPSILRIQQVVRGDSAAYFCASSPPVHTPSYEQYFGPGTRLTVT.

This chain links TRBV7-6 with TRBJ2-5, with TRBD2 matching over 11 bases. The J call is in doubt because the DNA end fits TRBJ2-7 better. CDR3 length equals 16 residues. From germline, CDR1 is SGHVS and CDR2 FNYEAQ. CDR3 residues: CASSSLAGGESYEQYF. In DNA form, the CDR3 reads TGTGCCAGCAGCTCATTAGCGGGAGGGGAATCCTACGAGCAGTACTTC.

The sample holds one count of this clone. V usage is TRBV5-1 and J usage is TRBJ2-3; D is tentatively TRBD1 or TRBD2 (6 bases each). CDR3 length: 17 residues. V gave up 0 bases and J gave up 1 base, with 15 bases separating them. The V gene's germline CDR1 is SGHRS and CDR2 YFSETQ. CDR3 coding DNA: TGCGCCAGCAGCTTGGCCGGGGGCGGGGTGGGCACAGATACGCAGTATTTT. Its protein is CASSLAGGGVGTDTQYF.

V and J are TRBV30 and TRBJ1-5; D is uncertain. The CDR3 length is 14 residues. The V gene lost 0 bases and the J gene lost 3 bases, with 9 bases spanning the gap. Germline lookup yields CDR1 GTSNPN and CDR2 SVGIG (reference sequence). CDR3 nucleotides: TGTGCCTGGAGTGTAAGTAGGGTCAATCAGCCCCAGCATTTT. Translated: CAWSVSRVNQPQHF.

This chain connects TRBV30 to TRBJ2-1, with D possibly being TRBD1 (6 bases). Trimming stripped 0 bases from V and 9 bases from J, with 12 bases between. Germline V gene sequence: CDR1 GTSNPN, CDR2 SVGIG (reference sequence). The CDR3 spans 13 residues. CDR3 loop: CAWSVTGPGEQFF. The DNA for the CDR3 is TGTGCCTGGAGTGTAACAGGGCCGGGTGAGCAGTTCTTC.

The rearrangement uses TRBV28 and TRBJ1-1; the D gene is possibly TRBD1 (5 bases). Germline CDR1 reads MDHEN; CDR2 reads SYDVKM. V lost 2 bases, J lost 3 bases, and 13 bases lay in between. This CDR3 is built from 15 residues. The CDR3 bases are TGTGCCAGCAGTTTAGCTCTGTGGGGGGACACTGAAGCTTTCTTT. Its protein is CASSLALWGDTEAFF.

This clone was counted ten times or more. The chain joins TRBV6-1 to TRBJ2-5; 7 nucleotides agree with TRBD2. CDR1 and CDR2 from the germline V gene are MNHNS and SASEGT. V shed 8 bases and J 2 bases; nucleotides not matched to a gene: 5. The CDR3 is 13 amino acids. The CDR3 coding sequence is TGTGCCAGCGGGAGGGACGAGCAAGAGACCCAGTACTTC. This sequence encodes CASGRDEQETQYF.

The rearrangement uses TRBV19 and TRBJ1-4; D gene ambiguous. Looked up from germline, CDR1 is LNHDA and CDR2 is SQIVND (reference sequence). The CDR3 spans 13 residues. Deletions cut 5 bases from V and 3 bases from J, with 7 bases between. The CDR3 DNA sequence: TGTGCCAGTAGTTACGGAGCTAATGAAAAACTGTTTTTT. The encoded protein is CASSYGANEKLFF.

This clone has only one observation. This chain uses TRBV5-1 with TRBJ2-5; 8 bases match TRBD1. Trimming removed 0 bases from V and 5 bases from J; junction bases left unmatched: 6. CDR1 is SGHRS, CDR2 YFSETQ, per germline. CDR3 length: 15 residues. The DNA of the CDR3 is TGCGCCAGCAGCTTGGGGCAGGGGGCTTGGGAGACCCAGTACTTC. Amino acid sequence: CASSLGQGAWETQYF.

This chain uses TRBV30 with TRBJ2-7; TRBD2 matches at 10 bases. J lost 10 bases, V lost 2 bases, and 11 bases had no gene match. The CDR3 contains 14 residues. Germline CDR1 reads GTSNPN; CDR2 reads SVGIG (reference sequence). This chain's CDR3 is CAWSSNTAGGPQYF. The CDR3 nucleotides are TGTGCCTGGAGTTCAAATACAGCGGGAGGGCCCCAGTACTTC. Using reference TRBV30 and TRBJ2-7 for the parts outside the CDR3, the full variable domain is SQTIHQWPATLVQPVGSPLSLECTVEGTSNPNLYWYRQAAGRGLQLLFYSVGIGQISSEVPQNLSASRPQDRQFILSSKKLLLSDSGFYLCAWSSNTAGGPQYFGPGTRLTVT.

The sample holds a few counts of this clone. This chain connects TRBV2 to TRBJ1-6; perhaps TRBD1 as D (5 bases). Germline V gene sequence: CDR1 SNHLY, CDR2 FYNNEI. This CDR3 contains 16 residues. Deletions cut 8 bases from V and 9 bases from J, with 23 bases between. CDR3 DNA sequence: TGTGCCAGCGCTGTTGGGGAAGGGGAGTCAGGTTCACCCCTCCACTTT. Translation gives CASAVGEGESGSPLHF. The full variable domain, completed using reference TRBV2 and TRBJ1-6, is EPEVTQTPSHQVTQMGQEVILRCVPISNHLYFYWYRQILGQKVEFLVSFYNNEISEKSEIFDDQFSVERPDGSNFTLKIRSTKLEDSAMYFCASAVGEGESGSPLHFGNGTRLTVT.

This sequence joins TRBV6-6 and TRBJ2-7; no clear D gene. Germline assignment: CDR1 MNHNY and CDR2 SVGAGI (reference sequence). Trimming stripped 5 bases from V and 3 bases from J, with 8 bases between. The length of the CDR3 is 12 residues. Here the CDR3 reads CASSVDGYEQYF. CDR3 coding DNA: TGTGCCAGCAGTGTCGACGGCTACGAGCAGTACTTC.